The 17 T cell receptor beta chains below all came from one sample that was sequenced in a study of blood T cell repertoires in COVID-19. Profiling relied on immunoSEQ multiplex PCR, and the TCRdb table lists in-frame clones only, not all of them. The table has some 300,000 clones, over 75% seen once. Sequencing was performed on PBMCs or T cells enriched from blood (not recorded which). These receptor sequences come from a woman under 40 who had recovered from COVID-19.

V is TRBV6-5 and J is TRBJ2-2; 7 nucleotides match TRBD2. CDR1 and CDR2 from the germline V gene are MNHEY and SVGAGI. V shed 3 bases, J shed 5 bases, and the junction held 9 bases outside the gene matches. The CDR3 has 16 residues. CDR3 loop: CASSYSSSGPTGELFF. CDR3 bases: TGTGCCAGCAGTTATTCGAGTAGCGGGCCGACCGGGGAGCTGTTTTTT.

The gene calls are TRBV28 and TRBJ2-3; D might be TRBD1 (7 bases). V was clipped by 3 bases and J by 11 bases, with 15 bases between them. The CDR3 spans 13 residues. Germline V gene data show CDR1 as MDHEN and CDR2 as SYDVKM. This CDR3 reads CASSFLRGVGQYF. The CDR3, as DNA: TGTGCCAGCAGTTTTCTCAGGGGGGTAGGGCAGTATTTT. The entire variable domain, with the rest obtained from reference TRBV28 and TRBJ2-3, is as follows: DVKVTQSSRYLVKRTGEKVFLECVQDMDHENMFWYRQDPGLGLRLIYFSYDVKMKEKGDIPEGYSVSREKKERFSLILESASTNQTSMYLCASSFLRGVGQYFGPGTRLTVL.

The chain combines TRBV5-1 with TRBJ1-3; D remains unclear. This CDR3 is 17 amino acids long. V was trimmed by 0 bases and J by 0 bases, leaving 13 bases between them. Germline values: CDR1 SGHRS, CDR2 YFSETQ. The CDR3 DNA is TGCGCCAGCAGCTTGGATCCGGTCTCGAACTCTGGAAACACCATATATTTT. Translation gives CASSLDPVSNSGNTIYF.

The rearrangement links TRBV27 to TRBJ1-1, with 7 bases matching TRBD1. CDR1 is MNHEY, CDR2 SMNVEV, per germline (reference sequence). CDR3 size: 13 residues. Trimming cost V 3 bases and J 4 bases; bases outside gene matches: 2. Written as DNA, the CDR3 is TGTGCCAGCAGTTTCTCAGGGGGCACTGAAGCTTTCTTT. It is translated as CASSFSGGTEAFF.

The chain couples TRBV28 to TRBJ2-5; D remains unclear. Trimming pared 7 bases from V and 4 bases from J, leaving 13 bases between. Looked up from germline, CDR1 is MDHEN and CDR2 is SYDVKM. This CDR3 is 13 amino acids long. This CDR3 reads CASTRPRGETQYF. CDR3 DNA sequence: TGTGCCAGCACTCGACCCCGAGGAGAGACCCAGTACTTC.

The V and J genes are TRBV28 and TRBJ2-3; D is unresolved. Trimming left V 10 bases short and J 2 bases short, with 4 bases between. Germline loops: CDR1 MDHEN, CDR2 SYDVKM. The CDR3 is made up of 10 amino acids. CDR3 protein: CATNTDTQYF. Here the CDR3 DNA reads TGTGCCACCAACACAGATACGCAGTATTTT.

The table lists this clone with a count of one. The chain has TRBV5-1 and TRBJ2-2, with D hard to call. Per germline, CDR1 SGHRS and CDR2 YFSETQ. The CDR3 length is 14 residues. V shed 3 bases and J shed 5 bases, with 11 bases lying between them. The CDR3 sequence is CASSSHTETGELFF. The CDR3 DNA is TGCGCCAGCAGCTCCCATACAGAAACCGGGGAGCTGTTTTTT.

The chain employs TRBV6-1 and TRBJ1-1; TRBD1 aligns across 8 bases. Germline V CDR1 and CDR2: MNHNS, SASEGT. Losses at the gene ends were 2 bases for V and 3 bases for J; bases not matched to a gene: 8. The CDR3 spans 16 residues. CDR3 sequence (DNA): TGTGCCAGCAGTGAACAGTTCAGGGGGCTGTACACTGAAGCTTTCTTT. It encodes CASSEQFRGLYTEAFF.

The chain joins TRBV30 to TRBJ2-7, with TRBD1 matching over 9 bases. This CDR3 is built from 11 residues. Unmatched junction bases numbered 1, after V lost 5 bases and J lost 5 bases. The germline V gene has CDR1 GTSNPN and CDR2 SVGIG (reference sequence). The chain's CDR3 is CAWGTGNEQYF. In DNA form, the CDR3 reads TGTGCCTGGGGGACAGGGAACGAGCAGTACTTC.

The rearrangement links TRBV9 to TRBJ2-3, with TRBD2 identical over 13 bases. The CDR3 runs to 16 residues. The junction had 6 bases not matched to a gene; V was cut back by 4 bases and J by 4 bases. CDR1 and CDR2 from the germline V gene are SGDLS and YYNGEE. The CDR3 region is CASSFGLAGVADTQYF. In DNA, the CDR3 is TGTGCCAGCAGCTTCGGACTAGCGGGAGTTGCAGATACGCAGTATTTT.

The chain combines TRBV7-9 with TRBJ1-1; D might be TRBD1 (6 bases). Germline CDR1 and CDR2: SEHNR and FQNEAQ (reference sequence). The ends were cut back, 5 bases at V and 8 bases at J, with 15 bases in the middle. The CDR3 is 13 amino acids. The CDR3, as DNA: TGTGCCAGCAGCCCCGGGGGGGGCCCCGAAGCTTTCTTT. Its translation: CASSPGGGPEAFF.

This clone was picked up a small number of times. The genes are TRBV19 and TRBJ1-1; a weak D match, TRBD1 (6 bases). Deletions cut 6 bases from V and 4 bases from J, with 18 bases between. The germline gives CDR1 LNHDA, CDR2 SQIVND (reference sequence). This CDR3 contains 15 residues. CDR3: CASSPGGLGGTEAFF. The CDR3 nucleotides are TGTGCCAGTAGCCCTGGGGGCCTCGGCGGCACTGAAGCTTTCTTT.

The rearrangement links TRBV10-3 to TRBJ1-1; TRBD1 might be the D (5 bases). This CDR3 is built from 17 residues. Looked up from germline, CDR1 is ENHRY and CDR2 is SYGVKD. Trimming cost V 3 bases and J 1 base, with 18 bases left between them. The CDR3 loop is CAISEGRDGARNTEAFF. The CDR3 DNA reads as TGTGCCATCAGTGAAGGTCGTGATGGGGCGCGGAACACTGAAGCTTTCTTT.

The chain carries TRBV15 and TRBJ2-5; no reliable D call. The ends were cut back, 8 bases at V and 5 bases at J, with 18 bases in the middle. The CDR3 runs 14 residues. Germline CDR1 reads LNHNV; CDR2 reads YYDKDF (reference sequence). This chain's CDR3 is CATGDWSRWETQYF. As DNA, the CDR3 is TGTGCCACCGGAGATTGGAGTCGATGGGAGACCCAGTACTTC. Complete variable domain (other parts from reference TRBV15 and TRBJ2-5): DAMVIQNPRYQVTQFGKPVTLSCSQTLNHNVMYWYQQKSSQAPKLLFHYYDKDFNNEADTPDNFQSRRPNTSFCFLDIRSPGLGDTAMYLCATGDWSRWETQYFGPGTRLLVL.

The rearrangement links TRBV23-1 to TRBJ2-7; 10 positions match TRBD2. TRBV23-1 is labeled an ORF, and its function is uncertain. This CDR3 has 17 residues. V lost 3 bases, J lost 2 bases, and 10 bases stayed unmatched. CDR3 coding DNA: TGCGCCAGCAGTCATCACAGGGAACTAGCGGGAACCTACGAGCAGTACTTC. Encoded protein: CASSHHRELAGTYEQYF.

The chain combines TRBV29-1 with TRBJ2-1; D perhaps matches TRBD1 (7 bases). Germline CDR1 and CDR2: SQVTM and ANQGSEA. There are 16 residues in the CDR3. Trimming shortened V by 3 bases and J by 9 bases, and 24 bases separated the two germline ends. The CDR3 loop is CSVDAGDRELAGEQFF. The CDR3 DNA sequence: TGCAGCGTTGACGCCGGGGACAGAGAACTAGCTGGTGAGCAGTTCTTC.

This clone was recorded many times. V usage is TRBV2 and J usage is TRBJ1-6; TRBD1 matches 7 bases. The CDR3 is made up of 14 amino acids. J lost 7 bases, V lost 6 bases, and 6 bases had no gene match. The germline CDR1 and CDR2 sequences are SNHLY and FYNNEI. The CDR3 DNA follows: TGTGCCAGCAGGCCGACGGGACAGAATTCACCCCTCCACTTT. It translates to CASRPTGQNSPLHF.